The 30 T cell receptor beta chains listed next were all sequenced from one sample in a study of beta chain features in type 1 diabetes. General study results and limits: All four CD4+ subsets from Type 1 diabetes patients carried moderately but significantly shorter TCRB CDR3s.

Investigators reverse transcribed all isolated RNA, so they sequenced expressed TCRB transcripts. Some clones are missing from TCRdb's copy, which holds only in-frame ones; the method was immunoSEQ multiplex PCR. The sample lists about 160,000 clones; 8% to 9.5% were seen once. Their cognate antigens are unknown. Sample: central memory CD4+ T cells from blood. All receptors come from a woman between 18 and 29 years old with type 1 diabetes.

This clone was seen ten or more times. For the CDR3, the DNA is TGTGCCAGCAGCGTAGGGACTAGCAGGGAGACCCAGTACTTC. This translates into CASSVGTSRETQYF. The V call is TRBV9, the J call TRBJ2-5; 8 bases match TRBD2. J lost 5 bases, V lost 0 bases, and 3 bases had no gene match. This CDR3 has 14 amino acids. The germline V gene encodes CDR1 SGDLS and CDR2 YYNGEE.

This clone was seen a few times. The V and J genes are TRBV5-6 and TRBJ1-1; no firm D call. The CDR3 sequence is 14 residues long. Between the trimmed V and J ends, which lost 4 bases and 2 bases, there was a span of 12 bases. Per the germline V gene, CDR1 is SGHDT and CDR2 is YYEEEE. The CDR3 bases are TGTGCCAGCAGCCAACAGCCATTTAACACTGAAGCTTTCTTT. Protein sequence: CASSQQPFNTEAFF.

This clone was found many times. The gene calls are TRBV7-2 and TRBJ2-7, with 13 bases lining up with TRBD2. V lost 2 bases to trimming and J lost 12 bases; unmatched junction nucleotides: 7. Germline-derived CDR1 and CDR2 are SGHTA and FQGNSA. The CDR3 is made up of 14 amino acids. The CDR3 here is CASSLSSTSGGMYF. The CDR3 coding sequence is TGTGCCAGCAGCTTAAGTTCGACTAGCGGGGGGATGTACTTC.

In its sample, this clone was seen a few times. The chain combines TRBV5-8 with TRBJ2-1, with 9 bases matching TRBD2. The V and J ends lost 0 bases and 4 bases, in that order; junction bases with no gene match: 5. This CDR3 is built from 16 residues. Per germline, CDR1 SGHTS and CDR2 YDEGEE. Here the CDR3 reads CASSLDSGGRYNEQFF. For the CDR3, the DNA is TGTGCCAGCAGCTTGGATAGCGGGGGCCGATACAATGAGCAGTTCTTC.

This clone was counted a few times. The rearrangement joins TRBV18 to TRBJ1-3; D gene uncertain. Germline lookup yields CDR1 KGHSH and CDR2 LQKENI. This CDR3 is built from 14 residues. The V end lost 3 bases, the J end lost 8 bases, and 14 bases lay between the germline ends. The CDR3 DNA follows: TGTGCCAGCTCACCCTACTCAAACGGAGACACCATATATTTT. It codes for CASSPYSNGDTIYF.

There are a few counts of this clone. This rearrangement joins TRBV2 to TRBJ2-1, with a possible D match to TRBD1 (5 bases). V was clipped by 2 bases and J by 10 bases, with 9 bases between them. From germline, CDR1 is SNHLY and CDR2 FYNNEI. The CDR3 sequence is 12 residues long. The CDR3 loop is CASSETGLEQFF. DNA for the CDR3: TGTGCCAGCAGTGAAACAGGTTTGGAGCAGTTCTTC.

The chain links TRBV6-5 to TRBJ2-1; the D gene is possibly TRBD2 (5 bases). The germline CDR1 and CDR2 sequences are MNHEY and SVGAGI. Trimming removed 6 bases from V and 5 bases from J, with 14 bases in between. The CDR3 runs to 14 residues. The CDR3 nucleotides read TGTGCCAGCAGGCGGGCCTATTCGAACAATGAGCAGTTCTTC. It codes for CASRRAYSNNEQFF.

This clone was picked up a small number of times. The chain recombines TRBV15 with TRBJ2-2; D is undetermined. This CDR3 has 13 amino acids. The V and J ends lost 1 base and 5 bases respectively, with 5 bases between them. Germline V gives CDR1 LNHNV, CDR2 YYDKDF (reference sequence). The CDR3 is CATSRGATGELFF. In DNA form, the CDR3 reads TGTGCCACCAGCAGAGGGGCGACCGGGGAGCTGTTTTTT. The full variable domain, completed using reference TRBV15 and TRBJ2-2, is DAMVIQNPRYQVTQFGKPVTLSCSQTLNHNVMYWYQQKSSQAPKLLFHYYDKDFNNEADTPDNFQSRRPNTSFCFLDIRSPGLGDTAMYLCATSRGATGELFFGEGSRLTVL.

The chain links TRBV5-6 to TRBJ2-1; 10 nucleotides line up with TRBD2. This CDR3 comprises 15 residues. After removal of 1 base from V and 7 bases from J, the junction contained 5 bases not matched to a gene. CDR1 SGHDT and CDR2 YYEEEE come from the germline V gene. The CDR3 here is CASSLSLAGVNEQFF. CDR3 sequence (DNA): TGTGCCAGCAGCTTGTCGCTAGCGGGAGTGAATGAGCAGTTCTTC.

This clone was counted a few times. The CDR3 here is CASSFFTGELFF. The CDR3 region has the DNA TGTGCCAGCAGTTTCTTTACCGGGGAGCTGTTTTTT. The chain uses TRBV28 and TRBJ2-2; D not certain. CDR1 and CDR2 from the germline V gene are MDHEN and SYDVKM. Trimming cost V 3 bases and J 5 bases, with 4 bases left between them. The CDR3 has 12 amino acids.

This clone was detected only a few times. The CDR3 loop is CASSVDELAGETQYF. DNA for the CDR3: TGTGCCAGCAGCGTAGACGAACTAGCGGGTGAGACCCAGTACTTC. The chain couples TRBV9 to TRBJ2-5; TRBD2 matches at 9 bases. CDR1 is SGDLS and CDR2 is YYNGEE in the germline V gene. V lost 0 bases to trimming and J lost 5 bases; unmatched junction nucleotides: 5. This CDR3 is 15 amino acids long.

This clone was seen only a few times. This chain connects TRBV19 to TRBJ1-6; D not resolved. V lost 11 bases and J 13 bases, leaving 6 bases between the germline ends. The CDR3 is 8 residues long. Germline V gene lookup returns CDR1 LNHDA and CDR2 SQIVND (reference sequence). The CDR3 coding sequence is TGTGCCGTTCTTCCCCTCCACTTT. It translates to CAVLPLHF.

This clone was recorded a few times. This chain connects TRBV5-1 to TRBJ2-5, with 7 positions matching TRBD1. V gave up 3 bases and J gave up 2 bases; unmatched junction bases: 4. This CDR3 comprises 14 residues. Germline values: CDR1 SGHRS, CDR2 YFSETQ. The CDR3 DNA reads TGCGCCAGCAGCTCGGGGACAGCTCAAGAGACCCAGTACTTC. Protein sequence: CASSSGTAQETQYF.

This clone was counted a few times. CDR3 sequence (DNA): TGTGCCAGCCGCGCGGGGGGACAGAATCAGCCCCAGCATTTT. Translated, it gives CASRAGGQNQPQHF. The chain combines TRBV6-5 with TRBJ1-5, with TRBD1 matching over 7 bases. V gave up 8 bases and J gave up 4 bases; unmatched junction bases: 8. Germline values: CDR1 MNHEY, CDR2 SVGAGI. The CDR3 is 14 amino acids.

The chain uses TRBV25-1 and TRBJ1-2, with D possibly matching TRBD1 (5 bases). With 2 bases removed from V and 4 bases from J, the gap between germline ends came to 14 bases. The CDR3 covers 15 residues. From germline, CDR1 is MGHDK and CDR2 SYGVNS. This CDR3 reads CASSEGRRGSYGYTF. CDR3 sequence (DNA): TGTGCCAGCAGTGAAGGCAGGAGGGGATCCTATGGCTACACCTTC.

The CDR3 reads CASSLGGGPTQYF. CDR3 bases: TGTGCCAGCAGCTTGGGCGGGGGGCCAACGCAGTATTTT. The chain has TRBV5-4 and TRBJ2-3; 8 bases align to TRBD2. CDR1 is SGHNT, CDR2 YYREEE, per germline (reference sequence). CDR3 length equals 13 residues. V was clipped by 0 bases and J by 9 bases; unmatched bases: 3.

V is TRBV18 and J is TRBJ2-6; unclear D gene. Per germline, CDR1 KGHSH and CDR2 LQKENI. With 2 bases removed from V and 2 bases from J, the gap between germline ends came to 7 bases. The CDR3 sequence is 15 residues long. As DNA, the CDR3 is TGTGCCAGCTCACCAGGCCTCACTGGGGCCAACGTCCTGACTTTC. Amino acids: CASSPGLTGANVLTF.

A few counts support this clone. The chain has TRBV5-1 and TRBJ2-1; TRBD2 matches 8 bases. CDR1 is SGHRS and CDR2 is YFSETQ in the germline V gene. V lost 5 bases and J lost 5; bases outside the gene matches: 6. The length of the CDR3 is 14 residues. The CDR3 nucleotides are TGCGCCAGCAGACCGACTAGCGCCCACAATGAGCAGTTCTTC. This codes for CASRPTSAHNEQFF.

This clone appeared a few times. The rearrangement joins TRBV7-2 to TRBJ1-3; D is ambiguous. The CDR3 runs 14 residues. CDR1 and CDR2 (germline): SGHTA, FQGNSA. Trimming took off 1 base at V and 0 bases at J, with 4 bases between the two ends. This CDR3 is CASSLDTSGNTIYF. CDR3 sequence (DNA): TGTGCCAGCAGCTTAGACACCTCTGGAAACACCATATATTTT.

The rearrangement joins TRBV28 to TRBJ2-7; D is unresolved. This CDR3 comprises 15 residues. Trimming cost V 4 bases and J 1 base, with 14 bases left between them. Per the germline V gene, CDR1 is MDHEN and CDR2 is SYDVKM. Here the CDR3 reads CASSSSGLPSYEQYF. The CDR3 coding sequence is TGTGCCAGCAGTTCCTCAGGTCTCCCTTCCTACGAGCAGTACTTC.

The CDR3 sequence: CAISPTSGRFEQYF. In nucleotides, the CDR3 is TGTGCCATCAGCCCTACTAGCGGGAGGTTCGAGCAGTACTTC. V usage is TRBV10-3 and J usage is TRBJ2-7, with TRBD2 identical over 12 bases. This CDR3 is 14 amino acids long. V dropped 6 bases and J dropped 6; count of bases not matched to a gene: 6. CDR1 and CDR2 from the germline V gene are ENHRY and SYGVKD.

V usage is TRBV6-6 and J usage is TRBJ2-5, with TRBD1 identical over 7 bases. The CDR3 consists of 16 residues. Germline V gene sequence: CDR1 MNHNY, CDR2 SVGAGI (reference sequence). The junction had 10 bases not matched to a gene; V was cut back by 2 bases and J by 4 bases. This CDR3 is CASSYGTAEGSETQYF. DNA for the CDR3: TGTGCCAGCAGTTACGGGACAGCAGAGGGTTCAGAGACCCAGTACTTC.

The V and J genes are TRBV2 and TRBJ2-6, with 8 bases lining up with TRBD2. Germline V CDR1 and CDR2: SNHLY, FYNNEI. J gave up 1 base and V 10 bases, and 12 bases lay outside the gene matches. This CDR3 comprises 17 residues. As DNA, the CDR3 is TGTGCCAAGGAAATCCGGGGGGGCTTTTCTGGGGCCAACGTCCTGACTTTC. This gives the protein CAKEIRGGFSGANVLTF. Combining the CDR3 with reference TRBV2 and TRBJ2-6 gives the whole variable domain EPEVTQTPSHQVTQMGQEVILRCVPISNHLYFYWYRQILGQKVEFLVSFYNNEISEKSEIFDDQFSVERPDGSNFTLKIRSTKLEDSAMYFCAKEIRGGFSGANVLTFGAGSRLTVL.

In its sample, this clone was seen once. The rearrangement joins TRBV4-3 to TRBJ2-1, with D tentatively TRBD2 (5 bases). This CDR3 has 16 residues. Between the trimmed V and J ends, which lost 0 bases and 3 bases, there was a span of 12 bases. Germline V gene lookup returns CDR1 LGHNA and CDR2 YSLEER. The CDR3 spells CASSQDREGLYNEQFF. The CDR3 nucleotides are TGCGCCAGCAGCCAAGATCGGGAAGGGCTCTACAATGAGCAGTTCTTC.

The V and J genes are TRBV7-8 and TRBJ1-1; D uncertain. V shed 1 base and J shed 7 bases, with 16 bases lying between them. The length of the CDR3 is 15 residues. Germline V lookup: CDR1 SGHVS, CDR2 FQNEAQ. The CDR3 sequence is CASSLVRREEGEAFF. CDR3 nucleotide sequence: TGTGCCAGCAGCTTAGTGAGGCGGGAGGAGGGTGAAGCTTTCTTT.

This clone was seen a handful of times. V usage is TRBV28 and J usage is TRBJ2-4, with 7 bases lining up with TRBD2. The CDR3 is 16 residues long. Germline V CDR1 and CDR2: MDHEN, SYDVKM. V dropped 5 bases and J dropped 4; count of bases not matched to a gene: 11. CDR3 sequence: CASSPNRASGKNIQYF. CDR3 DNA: TGTGCCAGCAGTCCAAATCGGGCTAGCGGAAAAAACATTCAGTACTTC.

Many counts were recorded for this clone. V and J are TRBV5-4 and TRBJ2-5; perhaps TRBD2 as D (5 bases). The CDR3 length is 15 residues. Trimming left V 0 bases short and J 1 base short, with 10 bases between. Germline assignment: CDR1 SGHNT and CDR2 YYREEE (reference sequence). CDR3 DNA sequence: TGTGCCAGCAGCTTGGCCGGCGCGGGCCAAGAGACCCAGTACTTC. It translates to CASSLAGAGQETQYF.

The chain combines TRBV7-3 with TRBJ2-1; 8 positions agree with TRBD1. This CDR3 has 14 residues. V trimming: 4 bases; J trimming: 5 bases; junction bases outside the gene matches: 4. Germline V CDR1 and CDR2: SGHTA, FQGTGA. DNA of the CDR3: TGTGCCAGCAGCTCACCAGGGGGCAACAATGAGCAGTTCTTC. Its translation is CASSSPGGNNEQFF.

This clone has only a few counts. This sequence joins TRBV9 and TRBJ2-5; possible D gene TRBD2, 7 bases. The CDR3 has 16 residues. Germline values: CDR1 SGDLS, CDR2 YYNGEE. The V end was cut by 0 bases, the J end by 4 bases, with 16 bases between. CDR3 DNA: TGTGCCAGCAGCGTAGGAGGGGGGGACGGGATAGAGACCCAGTACTTC. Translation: CASSVGGGDGIETQYF.

This CDR3 reads CASSLGAGGNTGELFF. The DNA for the CDR3 is TGTGCCAGCAGCTTAGGGGCGGGAGGGAACACCGGGGAGCTGTTTTTT. The V gene is TRBV11-2, the J gene TRBJ2-2; 8 bases are a match to TRBD2. V shed 1 base, J shed 1 base, and the junction held 2 bases outside the gene matches. Germline CDR1 is SGHAT and CDR2 is FQNNGV. The CDR3 covers 16 residues.